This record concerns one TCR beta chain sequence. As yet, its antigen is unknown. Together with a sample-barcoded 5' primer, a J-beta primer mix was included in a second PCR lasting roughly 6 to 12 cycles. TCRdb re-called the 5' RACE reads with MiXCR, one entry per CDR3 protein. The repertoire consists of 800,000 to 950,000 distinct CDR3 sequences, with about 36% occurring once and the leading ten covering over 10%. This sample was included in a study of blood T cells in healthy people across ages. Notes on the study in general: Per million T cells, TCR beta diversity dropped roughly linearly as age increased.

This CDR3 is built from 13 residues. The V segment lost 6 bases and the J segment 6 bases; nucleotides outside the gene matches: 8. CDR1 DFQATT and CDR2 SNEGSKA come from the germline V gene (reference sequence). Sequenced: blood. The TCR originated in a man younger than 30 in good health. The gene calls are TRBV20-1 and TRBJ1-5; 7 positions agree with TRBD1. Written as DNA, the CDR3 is TGCAGTGCCAGTAAGGGGGCGAGTCAGCCCCAGCATTTT. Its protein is CSASKGASQPQHF.